One and the same sample provided the 29 T cell receptor beta chains below, sequenced in a study of shared clonotypes between healthy human individuals (dated by TCRdb to 2019 to 2021). The library was made by the immunoSEQ multiplex PCR assay. Drawn from immuneACCESS, this table holds only the in-frame rearrangements with V and J called that TCRdb kept. Clones are partly lost; checked studies trace under half to an unresolved V gene and leave the rest unexplained. This sample is represented by 2,500,000 or so clones; more than 90% of them were singletons. The ten largest clones capture roughly 0.13% of the sample. Sequencing used naive CD4+ T cells sorted from blood. The sample's cell subset or site label, decoded: CD45RA+ positively selected. These receptors all stem from a man between 18 and 35 years old in good health.

The genes are TRBV6-6 and TRBJ1-4, with D perhaps TRBD1 (5 bases). Trimming removed 2 bases from V and 6 bases from J, with 10 bases in between. This CDR3 contains 14 residues. Looked up from germline, CDR1 is MNHNY and CDR2 is SVGAGI (reference sequence). CDR3 loop: CASSYQGGHEKLFF. CDR3 sequence (DNA): TGTGCCAGCAGTTACCAGGGCGGGCATGAAAAACTGTTTTTT.

This rearrangement joins TRBV6-6 to TRBJ2-3; maybe TRBD2 (6 bases). The CDR3 spans 16 residues. Germline V gene sequence: CDR1 MNHNY, CDR2 SVGAGI (reference sequence). V gave up 5 bases and J gave up 0 bases, with 15 bases separating them. The CDR3 coding sequence is TGTGCCAGCAGTGGCCTCGACGGGGGAAGCACAGATACGCAGTATTTT. Protein: CASSGLDGGSTDTQYF.

This sequence joins TRBV9 and TRBJ1-5, with TRBD1 identical over 11 bases. The CDR3 contains 17 residues. Losses at the gene ends were 4 bases for V and 3 bases for J; bases not matched to a gene: 9. From germline, CDR1 is SGDLS and CDR2 YYNGEE. CDR3 residues: CASSPTGTGGSNQPQHF. The CDR3 nucleotides are TGTGCCAGCAGCCCTACCGGGACAGGGGGTTCCAATCAGCCCCAGCATTTT.

This rearrangement joins TRBV13 to TRBJ2-3; TRBD1 matches 7 bases. V was pared by 2 bases and J by 2 bases, with 10 bases of the junction left unmatched. Germline loops: CDR1 PRHDT, CDR2 FYEKMQ (reference sequence). This CDR3 region has 17 residues. The chain's CDR3 is CASSLKPDRDNTDTQYF. CDR3 in DNA: TGTGCCAGCAGCTTAAAGCCTGACAGGGACAACACAGATACGCAGTATTTT. Combining the CDR3 with reference TRBV13 and TRBJ2-3 gives the whole variable domain AAGVIQSPRHLIKEKRETATLKCYPIPRHDTVYWYQQGPGQDPQFLISFYEKMQSDKGSIPDRFSAQQFSDYHSELNMSSLELGDSALYFCASSLKPDRDNTDTQYFGPGTRLTVL.

The chain is built from TRBV5-1 and TRBJ2-3, with no clear D. CDR1 is SGHRS and CDR2 is YFSETQ in the germline V gene. The CDR3 is 15 residues long. Trimming took 1 base from V and 4 from J, leaving 13 bases between them. CDR3 residues: CASSLLGYGPDTQYF. CDR3 sequence (DNA): TGCGCCAGCAGCTTGCTGGGGTACGGGCCAGATACGCAGTATTTT. Full variable domain (remainder filled in from reference TRBV5-1 and TRBJ2-3): KAGVTQTPRYLIKTRGQQVTLSCSPISGHRSVSWYQQTPGQGLQFLFEYFSETQRNKGNFPGRFSGRQFSNSRSEMNVSTLELGDSALYLCASSLLGYGPDTQYFGPGTRLTVL.

The genes are TRBV30 and TRBJ1-1; maybe TRBD1 (5 bases). The CDR3 is 13 residues long. Trimming shortened V by 6 bases and J by 10 bases, and 21 bases separated the two germline ends. The germline V gene encodes CDR1 GTSNPN and CDR2 SVGIG (reference sequence). This CDR3 reads CACLTSQVGGAFF. As DNA, the CDR3 is TGTGCCTGCCTTACCTCCCAGGTCGGGGGAGCTTTCTTT.

Turning to this clone: Other nucleotide sequences from this sample produce the same CDR3. The DNA for the CDR3 is TGTGCCAGCTCACTCAATCCGGGGGGACTCACAGATACGCAGTATTTT. Translated, it gives CASSLNPGGLTDTQYF. The chain is built from TRBV18 and TRBJ2-3; 7 nucleotides line up with TRBD2. Germline V gives CDR1 KGHSH, CDR2 LQKENI. This CDR3 is 16 amino acids long. Trimming at V came to 4 bases and at J to 2 bases, leaving 9 bases not matched to a gene.

The chain recombines TRBV6-5 with TRBJ2-7; possibly TRBD1 or TRBD2 for D (5 bases each). This CDR3 region has 14 residues. CDR1 MNHEY and CDR2 SVGAGI come from the germline V gene. V was trimmed by 0 bases and J by 5 bases, leaving 11 bases between them. CDR3: CASSYSSGHHEQYF. The CDR3 DNA sequence: TGTGCCAGCAGTTACTCTTCGGGGCACCACGAGCAGTACTTC.

The rearrangement links TRBV27 to TRBJ2-5; TRBD2 matches at 10 bases. CDR3 length equals 14 residues. The V segment lost 7 bases and the J segment 5 bases; nucleotides outside the gene matches: 7. Germline V CDR1 and CDR2: MNHEY, SMNVEV (reference sequence). CDR3 amino acids: CASKAGGPGETQYF. DNA of the CDR3: TGTGCCAGCAAAGCGGGAGGGCCAGGGGAGACCCAGTACTTC.

The rearrangement links TRBV27 to TRBJ2-3; 10 nucleotides agree with TRBD2. The CDR3 runs to 17 residues. J lost 4 bases, V lost 1 base, and 8 bases had no gene match. Germline loops: CDR1 MNHEY, CDR2 SMNVEV (reference sequence). The CDR3 region is CASSLFSSGSRADTQYF. The CDR3 DNA follows: TGTGCCAGCAGTTTATTTTCTAGCGGGAGTCGGGCAGATACGCAGTATTTT.

In its sample, this clone was seen once. The same CDR3 is also encoded by other DNA sequences in this sample. V usage is TRBV5-1 and J usage is TRBJ2-5; possible D gene TRBD2, 6 bases. V was cut by 3 bases and J by 2 bases, with 8 bases left in between. CDR3 length: 13 amino acids. CDR1 SGHRS and CDR2 YFSETQ come from the germline V gene. Here the CDR3 reads CASSWGTQETQYF. DNA for the CDR3: TGCGCCAGCAGCTGGGGGACTCAAGAGACCCAGTACTTC.

V usage is TRBV7-2 and J usage is TRBJ1-2; D unresolved. The CDR3 is 12 amino acids. The V gene lost 5 bases and the J gene lost 6 bases, with 10 bases spanning the gap. CDR1 is SGHTA, CDR2 FQGNSA, per germline. Here the CDR3 reads CASSRRGDGYTF. The DNA for the CDR3 is TGTGCCAGCAGCCGCAGAGGCGATGGCTACACCTTC.

This clone was counted a single time. This chain joins TRBV7-2 and TRBJ1-1; no clear D. The CDR3 extends over 12 amino acids. V lost 4 bases to trimming and J lost 1 base, with 4 bases between them. CDR1 and CDR2 (germline): SGHTA, FQGNSA. The CDR3 nucleotides read TGTGCCAGCAGCTGGGAGAACACTGAAGCTTTCTTT. Residues: CASSWENTEAFF.

The chain links TRBV4-2 to TRBJ2-7; D unclear. This CDR3 spans 15 amino acids. V lost 2 bases to trimming and J lost 4 bases, with 15 bases between them. CDR1 LGHNA and CDR2 YNFKEQ come from the germline V gene. Here the CDR3 reads CASSQYPGSPYEQYF. Written as DNA, the CDR3 is TGTGCCAGCAGCCAATATCCCGGGTCCCCGTACGAGCAGTACTTC.

The chain employs TRBV5-1 and TRBJ2-1, with D perhaps TRBD1 (6 bases). The length of the CDR3 is 15 residues. With 4 bases removed from V and 0 bases from J, the gap between germline ends came to 11 bases. From germline, CDR1 is SGHRS and CDR2 YFSETQ. The CDR3 DNA follows: TGCGCCAGCAGCCAAGACAGGAGCTCCTACAATGAGCAGTTCTTC. Translation gives CASSQDRSSYNEQFF.

This sequence joins TRBV5-1 and TRBJ1-2; weak D call: TRBD1 (5 bases). Germline-derived CDR1 and CDR2 are SGHRS and YFSETQ. The CDR3 runs 15 residues. The V and J ends lost 2 bases and 0 bases respectively, with 11 bases between them. CDR3 loop: CASSLGALSNYGYTF. The CDR3 DNA follows: TGCGCCAGCAGCTTAGGGGCCCTTTCTAACTATGGCTACACCTTC.

The V gene is TRBV5-4, the J gene TRBJ1-2; a weak D match, TRBD1 (5 bases). The CDR3 extends over 13 amino acids. Trimming pared 4 bases from V and 3 bases from J, leaving 10 bases between. Germline V CDR1 and CDR2: SGHNT, YYREEE (reference sequence). The CDR3 region is CASSRGRDYGYTF. Written as DNA, the CDR3 is TGTGCCAGCAGCCGGGGCAGGGACTATGGCTACACCTTC.

In this sample, this clone turned up a few times. The chain combines TRBV18 with TRBJ1-1, with 7 bases lining up with TRBD1. The CDR3 sequence is 13 residues long. J was trimmed by 7 bases and V by 3 bases; bases with no gene match: 5. Germline CDR1 reads KGHSH; CDR2 reads LQKENI. Written as DNA, the CDR3 is TGTGCCAGCTCACCGAGGGGGCCTGGTGAAGCTTTCTTT. Amino acids: CASSPRGPGEAFF.

The chain recombines TRBV7-2 with TRBJ2-1, with a possible D match to TRBD2 (5 bases). This CDR3 has 14 residues. With 8 bases removed from V and 7 bases from J, the gap between germline ends came to 18 bases. Germline-derived CDR1 and CDR2 are SGHTA and FQGNSA. The CDR3 protein is CASGPVLAGNEQFF. The CDR3 coding sequence is TGTGCCAGCGGCCCGGTGCTAGCTGGGAATGAGCAGTTCTTC.

The V call is TRBV5-4, the J call TRBJ1-2; tentatively, D is TRBD1 (5 bases). Trimming stripped 1 base from V and 6 bases from J, with 13 bases between. Per the germline V gene, CDR1 is SGHNT and CDR2 is YYREEE (reference sequence). CDR3 length: 14 amino acids. CDR3 in DNA: TGTGCCAGCAGCTTGTTCCAGGGACTTCATGGCTACACCTTC. Its protein is CASSLFQGLHGYTF. Full variable domain (rest looked up from reference TRBV5-4 and TRBJ1-2): ETGVTQSPTHLIKTRGQQVTLRCSSQSGHNTVSWYQQALGQGPQFIFQYYREEENGRGNFPPRFSGLQFPNYSSELNVNALELDDSALYLCASSLFQGLHGYTFGSGTRLTVV.

Concerning this clone: At the DNA level, this CDR3 is encoded by other sequences in the same sample as well. J is TRBJ2-2 and V is TRBV18; D gene uncertain. The germline gives CDR1 KGHSH, CDR2 LQKENI. The CDR3 loop spans 13 amino acids. V was cut by 4 bases and J by 2 bases, with 5 bases left in between. CDR3 sequence: CASSLRNTGELFF. The CDR3 DNA reads as TGTGCCAGCTCACTAAGAAACACCGGGGAGCTGTTTTTT.

The V and J genes are TRBV14 and TRBJ2-7; D not resolved. This CDR3 has 13 amino acids. The germline V and J ends were trimmed by 4 bases and 0 bases, with 7 bases remaining between them. Germline loops: CDR1 SGHDN, CDR2 FVKESK. The CDR3 loop is CASSPLRSYEQYF. Written as DNA, the CDR3 is TGTGCCAGCAGCCCCCTACGCTCCTACGAGCAGTACTTC.

The J gene is TRBJ2-7, the V gene TRBV6-1, with a weak D call TRBD1 (5 bases). The germline CDR1 and CDR2 sequences are MNHNS and SASEGT. CDR3 size: 14 residues. Trimming left V 4 bases short and J 2 bases short, with 12 bases between. DNA for the CDR3: TGTGCCAGCAGTGGTACCAGGGCAACCTACGAGCAGTACTTC. This translates into CASSGTRATYEQYF.

This clone has just one count. The rearrangement uses TRBV9 and TRBJ2-5; D not resolved. The CDR3 sequence is 16 residues long. CDR1 is SGDLS, CDR2 YYNGEE, per germline. Trimming took 4 bases from V and 5 from J, leaving 21 bases between them. DNA for the CDR3: TGTGCCAGCAGCCCGATGCCAAACCCCCCTGGGGAGACCCAGTACTTC. Residues: CASSPMPNPPGETQYF.

The sample holds a few counts of this clone. This chain joins TRBV7-9 and TRBJ1-6, with D possibly matching TRBD1 (6 bases). This CDR3 is 14 amino acids long. Per germline, CDR1 SEHNR and CDR2 FQNEAQ (reference sequence). V was pared by 5 bases and J by 9 bases, with 14 bases between. The CDR3 coding sequence is TGTGCCAGCAGCATTCGGACAGAGAGTTCACCCCTCCACTTT. Translation: CASSIRTESSPLHF.

CDR3 sequence: CASSEPGDATNEKLFF. The CDR3 DNA sequence: TGCGCCAGCAGTGAGCCGGGAGATGCAACTAATGAAAAACTGTTTTTT. The chain carries TRBV10-2 and TRBJ1-4; D unclear. V was shortened by 2 bases and J by 0 bases, with 10 bases between the two germline ends. This CDR3 has 16 amino acids. Per germline, CDR1 WSHSY and CDR2 SAAADI.

The genes are TRBV6-5 and TRBJ2-7, with TRBD1 identical over 9 bases. CDR1 is MNHEY, CDR2 SVGAGI, per germline. This CDR3 comprises 14 residues. The trim removed 5 bases at V and 5 bases at J, leaving 7 bases unmatched. The DNA for the CDR3 is TGTGCCAGCAGTCCCGGACAGGGGCGAAACGAGCAGTACTTC. This encodes CASSPGQGRNEQYF.

The rearrangement joins TRBV7-9 to TRBJ2-5; D unresolved. The CDR3 is 14 residues long. Deletions cut 1 base from V and 7 bases from J, with 13 bases between. Per germline, CDR1 SEHNR and CDR2 FQNEAQ (reference sequence). The CDR3 coding sequence is TGTGCCAGCAGCTTAGACGGGTCCGCAGGGACCCAGTACTTC. It translates to CASSLDGSAGTQYF.

The chain links TRBV5-4 to TRBJ2-3; no clear D. The germline V gene encodes CDR1 SGHNT and CDR2 YYREEE (reference sequence). This CDR3 is built from 16 residues. The V end lost 2 bases, the J end lost 4 bases, and 17 bases lay between the germline ends. CDR3 in DNA: TGTGCCAGCAGCTTACCGGGCCCAAGGTTGGCAGATACGCAGTATTTT. Its translation is CASSLPGPRLADTQYF.